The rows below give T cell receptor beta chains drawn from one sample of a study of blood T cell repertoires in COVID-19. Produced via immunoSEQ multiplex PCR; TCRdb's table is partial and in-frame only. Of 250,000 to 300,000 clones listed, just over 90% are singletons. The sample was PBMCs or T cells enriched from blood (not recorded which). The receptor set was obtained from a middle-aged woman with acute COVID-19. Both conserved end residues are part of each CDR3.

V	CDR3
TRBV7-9	CASWGPPTYEQFF
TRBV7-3	CASSFSSGGYNEQFF
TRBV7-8	CASSLAAREGNQPQHF
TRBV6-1	CASSEMMDFNYGYTF
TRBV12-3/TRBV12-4	CASSHTGQPQHF
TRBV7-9	CASSFTQGRNEKLFF
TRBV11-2	CASLAGTDTQYF
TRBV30	CAWNEGTGDTEAFF
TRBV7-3	CASSLSAGRSEVTDTQYF
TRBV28	CASSGGQAHGEQYF
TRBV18	CASSPGLGTRYNEQFF
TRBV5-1	CASSVQGTGELFF
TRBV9	CASSAGGSSEAFF
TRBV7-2	CASSLDSGGSYEQYF
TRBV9	CASSVGGGAYNEQFF
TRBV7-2	CASSLINEQFF
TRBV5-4	CASSDPGLAGLVTGELFF
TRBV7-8	CASSRDVLGRQYNSPLHF
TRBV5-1	CASSPWDSPHEQYF
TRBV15	CATSSRTGGDEQYF
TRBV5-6	CASSLAGNYEQYF
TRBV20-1	CRASAKNIQYF
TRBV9	CASSVGGRGGSDEKLFF
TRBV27	CASSSYAGSQPQHF
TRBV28	CASSSRVVTQYF
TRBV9	CASSYGQGAEKLFF
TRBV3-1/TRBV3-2	CASSQGLQAPFVAFF
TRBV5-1	CASSAQQGDYGYTF
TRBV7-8	CASSYTGTTRGYTF
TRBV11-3	CASSLYPGGGYTF
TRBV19	CASSSLPGLSNTEAFF
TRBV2	CASSDPGLAGRYEQFF
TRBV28	CASRLGDRGGNQPQHF
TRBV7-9	CASSSRGSGPSDTQYF
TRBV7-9	CASSLGQGGEAFF
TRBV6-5	CASRYRQGTTSTF
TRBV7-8	CASSLLGQGGYEQYF
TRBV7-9	CASSLGDWGMTEKLFF
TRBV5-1	CASSSTGGVSYNEQFF
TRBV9	CASSPFSGSKNEQFF
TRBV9	CASSVGQTTRIYEQYF
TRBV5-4	CASSLRGGGGPLHF
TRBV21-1	CASSKARGRSTQYF
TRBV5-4	CASSLEASGRGEQFF
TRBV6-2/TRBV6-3	CASSGREGRYTDTQYF
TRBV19	CASSPLDRGENTIYF